This TCR beta chain was captured in a study of response to subunit inactivated influenza vaccine. Study-level results: Each seasonal influenza vaccination, the authors suggested, recruits few new T cells.

This clonotype was seen a handful of times. The antigen remains unidentified. The CDR3 has 18 amino acids. The germline gives CDR1 ENHRY, CDR2 SYGVKD. The ends lost 0 bases at V and 2 bases at J; junction bases unmatched: 9. One entry per CDR3 protein, called by TCRdb with MiXCR from the RT-PCR reads. The table lists around 600,000 distinct CDR3 sequences, approximately 10% of them singletons. These data also featured in a second study, about T cells expressing NK-cell markers. That paper adds: UMI-tagged 5'RACE template switching yielded the TCR beta cDNA. The study drew TCR beta repertoires from sorted CD3+CD56+NKG2C+, CD3+CD56+NKG2C- and CD3+CD56-NKG2C+ T cells. The study sequenced eight donors, seven HCMV-seropositive and one seronegative. Whether the expanded NKG2C+ T cell clones recognized HCMV remained unclear.

Sequenced material: PBMCs from blood, taken on the day of vaccination. This sequence was found in a man in his forties or fifties who received an inactivated influenza vaccine. This chain links TRBV10-3 with TRBJ2-7; 11 bases match TRBD2. CDR3 bases: TGTGCCATCAGTGAGTCAGTGGTAACTAGCGGGAGAACCTACGAGCAGTACTTC. This gives the protein CAISESVVTSGRTYEQYF.